The clone carrying this T cell receptor (beta chain) was counted once. Produced via immunoSEQ multiplex PCR; TCRdb's table is partial and in-frame only. This table has around 30,000 clones, just over 90% appearing once. The data are from a study of T cell changes during pregnancy in multiple sclerosis. Sequencing was performed on CD4+ T cells from peripheral blood mononuclear cells, taken in the first trimester of pregnancy. The receptor was isolated from a female donor with multiple sclerosis, enrolled in a pregnancy study.

CDR3 sequence: CASGPPASALRNSGSGNTIYF. DNA for the CDR3: TGTGCTAGTGGTCCACCCGCATCGGCCCTCAGGAACTCGGGGTCTGGAAACACCATATATTTT. The J gene is TRBJ1-3, the V gene TRBV12-5, with D uncertain. CDR3 size: 21 residues. V lost 5 bases and J 1 base, leaving 30 bases between the germline ends. CDR1 LGHNT and CDR2 FRNRAP come from the germline V gene.